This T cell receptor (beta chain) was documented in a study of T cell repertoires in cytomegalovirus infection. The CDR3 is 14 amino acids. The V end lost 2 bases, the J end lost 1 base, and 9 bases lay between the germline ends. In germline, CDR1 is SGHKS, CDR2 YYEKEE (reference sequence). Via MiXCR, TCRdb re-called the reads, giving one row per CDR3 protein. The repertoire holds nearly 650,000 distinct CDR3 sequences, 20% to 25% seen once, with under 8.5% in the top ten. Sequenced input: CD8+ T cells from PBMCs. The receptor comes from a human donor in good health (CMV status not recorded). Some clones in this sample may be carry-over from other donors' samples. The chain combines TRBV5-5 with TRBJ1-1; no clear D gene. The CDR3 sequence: CASSLYDTNTEAFF. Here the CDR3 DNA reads TGTGCCAGCAGCTTATACGACACGAACACTGAAGCTTTCTTT.